The 18 T cell receptor beta chains in this list originate from one sample, sequenced in a study of blood T cell repertoires in COVID-19 (dated by TCRdb to the early 2020s). Library construction relied on the immunoSEQ multiplex PCR assay. TCRdb provides this immuneACCESS table in a form limited to in-frame rearrangements. Some clones are lacking; in checked studies, under half of them reflect an unresolved V gene, and why the rest are absent is not known. The sample table contains about 300,000 clones; only one count was recorded for 65% to 85% of them. The ten largest clonotypes hold approximately 1.2% of the sample. The sequenced sample consisted of peripheral blood. These receptor sequences come from a woman aged 45 to 65 with acute or convalescent COVID-19.

The rearrangement uses TRBV6-1 and TRBJ2-1; D is unclear. Trimming removed 0 bases from V and 8 bases from J, with 23 bases in between. CDR1 MNHNS and CDR2 SASEGT come from the germline V gene. The CDR3 runs 18 residues. The chain's CDR3 is CASSEALLGAPGLDEQFF. The CDR3 DNA sequence: TGTGCCAGCAGTGAAGCGCTTCTCGGAGCCCCCGGGTTGGATGAGCAGTTCTTC.

V gene TRBV5-8 combines with J gene TRBJ1-1; D not certain. This CDR3 region has 13 residues. Trimming left V 5 bases short and J 4 bases short, with 12 bases between. The germline V gene encodes CDR1 SGHTS and CDR2 YDEGEE. The CDR3 sequence is CASRRTWATEAFF. The CDR3 nucleotides read TGTGCCAGCAGGCGGACTTGGGCCACTGAAGCTTTCTTT.

The V gene is TRBV30, the J gene TRBJ2-1; D gene ambiguous. Trimming shortened V by 4 bases and J by 7 bases, and 17 bases separated the two germline ends. The CDR3 is 14 residues long. Germline CDR1 is GTSNPN and CDR2 is SVGIG (reference sequence). The CDR3 spells CAWMGGPNWNEQFF. The CDR3 region has the DNA TGTGCCTGGATGGGTGGGCCCAATTGGAATGAGCAGTTCTTC. Combining the CDR3 with reference TRBV30 and TRBJ2-1 gives the whole variable domain SQTIHQWPATLVQPVGSPLSLECTVEGTSNPNLYWYRQAAGRGLQLLFYSVGIGQISSEVPQNLSASRPQDRQFILSSKKLLLSDSGFYLCAWMGGPNWNEQFFGPGTRLTVL.

The gene calls are TRBV5-1 and TRBJ2-1, with D perhaps matching TRBD2 (5 bases). Germline CDR1 reads SGHRS; CDR2 reads YFSETQ. Between the trimmed V and J ends, which lost 4 bases and 5 bases, there was a span of 16 bases. The CDR3 runs to 15 residues. Here the CDR3 reads CASSPEGNGNNEQFF. CDR3 in DNA: TGCGCCAGCAGCCCCGAGGGTAATGGGAACAATGAGCAGTTCTTC.

This chain links TRBV6-5 with TRBJ1-2, with 11 bases lining up with TRBD1. Germline trimming cut 6 bases from V and 7 bases from J; bases unmatched to any gene: 7. Germline V gives CDR1 MNHEY, CDR2 SVGAGI. CDR3 length: 14 amino acids. This chain's CDR3 is CASRPGQGAPGYTF. In DNA, the CDR3 is TGTGCCAGCAGGCCAGGACAGGGGGCGCCTGGCTACACCTTC.

This chain joins TRBV4-1 and TRBJ2-5, with D uncertain. V lost 1 base to trimming and J lost 2 bases, with 17 bases between them. This CDR3 is 17 amino acids long. Germline CDR1 MGHRA, CDR2 YSYEKL. Here the CDR3 DNA reads TGCGCCAGCAGCCAAGGAAAGCTCCTCCAAATACAAGAGACCCAGTACTTC. It codes for CASSQGKLLQIQETQYF.

The genes are TRBV27 and TRBJ2-7, with 8 bases aligning to TRBD1. V was pared by 5 bases and J by 2 bases, with 5 bases of the junction left unmatched. Germline-derived CDR1 and CDR2 are MNHEY and SMNVEV (reference sequence). The CDR3 has 14 residues. CDR3 DNA: TGTGCCAGCAGTCCGGTGGACAGGGCCTACGAGCAGTACGTC. It yields the protein CASSPVDRAYEQYV.

This clone came up once. The J gene is TRBJ2-5, the V gene TRBV6-6; maybe TRBD1 (6 bases). The germline V gene encodes CDR1 MNHNY and CDR2 SVGAGI (reference sequence). The CDR3 runs 14 residues. With 6 bases removed from V and 2 bases from J, the gap between germline ends came to 13 bases. The CDR3 nucleotides are TGTGCCAGCAGAGGGGGTAGGGGACAAGAGACCCAGTACTTC. Protein product: CASRGGRGQETQYF.

The genes are TRBV2 and TRBJ1-2, with 8 bases matching TRBD1. Looked up from germline, CDR1 is SNHLY and CDR2 is FYNNEI. The CDR3 is made up of 13 amino acids. The V segment lost 1 base and the J segment 7 bases; nucleotides outside the gene matches: 2. CDR3 region: CASSEGTGTGYTF. DNA of the CDR3: TGTGCCAGCAGTGAAGGGACAGGGACTGGCTACACCTTC.

The CDR3 DNA reads as TGTGCCAGCAGCCAATTAGGTGGGGCACAGGGAAGGAGCGAGCAGTACTTC. It translates to CASSQLGGAQGRSEQYF. V is TRBV16 and J is TRBJ2-7; a possible D gene is TRBD1 (6 bases). This CDR3 is built from 17 residues. CDR1 KGHSY and CDR2 FQNENV come from the germline V gene. Trimming pared 1 base from V and 6 bases from J, leaving 22 bases between.

The chain joins TRBV19 to TRBJ1-1, with a possible D match to TRBD1 (5 bases). Looked up from germline, CDR1 is LNHDA and CDR2 is SQIVND (reference sequence). V lost 9 bases to trimming and J lost 3 bases, with 17 bases between them. The CDR3 has 14 amino acids. CDR3 sequence: CASREPDIDTEAFF. The CDR3 DNA reads as TGTGCCAGCAGAGAGCCGGACATCGACACTGAAGCTTTCTTT.

This rearrangement joins TRBV5-8 to TRBJ1-1; D possibly corresponds to TRBD1 (5 bases). Trimming left V 0 bases short and J 4 bases short, with 13 bases between. The CDR3 spans 15 residues. From germline, CDR1 is SGHTS and CDR2 YDEGEE. This CDR3 reads CASSLVAAGRTEAFF. The CDR3 DNA reads TGTGCCAGCAGCTTGGTGGCAGCGGGGCGCACTGAAGCTTTCTTT.

This chain joins TRBV3-1 (or the pseudogene TRBV3-2) and TRBJ2-1; 8 nucleotides agree with TRBD2. Germline V gene lookup returns CDR1 LGHDT and CDR2 YNNKEL (reference sequence). CDR3 size: 15 residues. After removal of 4 bases from V and 6 bases from J, the junction contained 8 bases not matched to a gene. This chain's CDR3 is CASSRTSGSANEQFF. CDR3 in DNA: TGTGCCAGCAGCCGGACGAGCGGGAGTGCCAATGAGCAGTTCTTC.

The chain combines TRBV5-1 with TRBJ2-5, with TRBD1 matching over 12 bases. CDR1 and CDR2 (germline): SGHRS, YFSETQ. The length of the CDR3 is 15 residues. V was clipped by 4 bases and J by 5 bases; unmatched bases: 6. Here the CDR3 reads CASSDGDRGPETQYF. CDR3 nucleotide sequence: TGCGCCAGCAGCGATGGGGACAGGGGGCCGGAGACCCAGTACTTC.

The chain joins TRBV24-1 to TRBJ2-5; 8 bases are shared with TRBD1. CDR1 KGHDR and CDR2 SFDVKD come from the germline V gene. The V and J ends lost 2 bases and 5 bases, in that order; junction bases with no gene match: 3. The CDR3 spans 14 residues. This CDR3 reads CATSDSTGVETQYF. In DNA form, the CDR3 reads TGTGCCACCAGTGATTCGACAGGGGTTGAGACCCAGTACTTC.

The chain employs TRBV19 and TRBJ2-5, with 13 bases aligning to TRBD2. The V and J ends lost 5 bases and 7 bases, in that order; junction bases with no gene match: 10. The CDR3 consists of 16 residues. From germline, CDR1 is LNHDA and CDR2 SQIVND (reference sequence). CDR3 DNA sequence: TGTGCCAGTAGTCCCGGACTAGCGGGGGCTTCGGGGACCCAGTACTTC. This sequence encodes CASSPGLAGASGTQYF.

The chain combines TRBV10-3 with TRBJ1-5; perhaps TRBD1 as D (5 bases). Trimming left V 0 bases short and J 0 bases short, with 9 bases between. The CDR3 has 16 residues. Germline V lookup: CDR1 ENHRY, CDR2 SYGVKD. CDR3 bases: TGTGCCATCAGTGAGTCGACAGAGTATAGCAATCAGCCCCAGCATTTT. Translation gives CAISESTEYSNQPQHF.

The chain combines TRBV2 with TRBJ1-2; tentative D call: TRBD1 (5 bases). CDR1 is SNHLY, CDR2 FYNNEI, per germline. The CDR3 is made up of 14 amino acids. V lost 7 bases and J lost 3, with 15 bases in between. This CDR3 reads CASILGGGDYGYTF. Written as DNA, the CDR3 is TGTGCCAGCATCCTAGGCGGGGGGGACTATGGCTACACCTTC.